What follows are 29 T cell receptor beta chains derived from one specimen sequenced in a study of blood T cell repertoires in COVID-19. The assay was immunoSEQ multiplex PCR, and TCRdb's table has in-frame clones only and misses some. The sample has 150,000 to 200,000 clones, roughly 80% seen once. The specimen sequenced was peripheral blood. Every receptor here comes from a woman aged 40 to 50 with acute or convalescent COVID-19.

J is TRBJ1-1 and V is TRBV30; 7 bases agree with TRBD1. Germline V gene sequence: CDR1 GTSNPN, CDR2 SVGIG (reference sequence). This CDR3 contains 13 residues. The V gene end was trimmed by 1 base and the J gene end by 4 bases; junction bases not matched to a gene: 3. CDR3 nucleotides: TGTGCCTGGAGTGGACAGGGCACCACTGAAGCTTTCTTT. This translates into CAWSGQGTTEAFF. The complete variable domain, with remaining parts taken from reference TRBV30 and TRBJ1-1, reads SQTIHQWPATLVQPVGSPLSLECTVEGTSNPNLYWYRQAAGRGLQLLFYSVGIGQISSEVPQNLSASRPQDRQFILSSKKLLLSDSGFYLCAWSGQGTTEAFFGQGTRLTVV.

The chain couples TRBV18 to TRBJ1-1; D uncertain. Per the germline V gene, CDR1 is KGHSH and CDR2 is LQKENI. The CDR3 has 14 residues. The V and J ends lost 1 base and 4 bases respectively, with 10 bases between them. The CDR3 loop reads CASSPRGETTEAFF. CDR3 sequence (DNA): TGTGCCAGCTCACCACGTGGAGAGACCACTGAAGCTTTCTTT.

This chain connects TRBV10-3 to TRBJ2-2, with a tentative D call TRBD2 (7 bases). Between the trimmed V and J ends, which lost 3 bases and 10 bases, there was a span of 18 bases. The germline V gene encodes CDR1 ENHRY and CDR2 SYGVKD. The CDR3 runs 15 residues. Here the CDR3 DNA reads TGTGCCATCAGTGATTTTGGCGGGGGCGAGCAGGAGCTGTTTTTT. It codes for CAISDFGGGEQELFF.

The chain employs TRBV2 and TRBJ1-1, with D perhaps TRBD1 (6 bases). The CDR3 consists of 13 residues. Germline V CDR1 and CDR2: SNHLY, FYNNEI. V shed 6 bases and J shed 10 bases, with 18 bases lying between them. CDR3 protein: CASSALWGRRAFF. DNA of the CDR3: TGTGCCAGCAGCGCCCTCTGGGGGCGAAGAGCTTTCTTT. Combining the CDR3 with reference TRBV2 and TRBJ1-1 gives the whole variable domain EPEVTQTPSHQVTQMGQEVILRCVPISNHLYFYWYRQILGQKVEFLVSFYNNEISEKSEIFDDQFSVERPDGSNFTLKIRSTKLEDSAMYFCASSALWGRRAFFGQGTRLTVV.

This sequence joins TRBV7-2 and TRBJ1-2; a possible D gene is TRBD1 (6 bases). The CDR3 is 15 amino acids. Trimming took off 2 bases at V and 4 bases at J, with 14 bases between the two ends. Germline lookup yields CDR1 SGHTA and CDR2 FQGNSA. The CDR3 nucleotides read TGTGCCAGCAGCTTAAAGACAGGACCCTTCTATGGCTACACCTTC. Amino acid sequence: CASSLKTGPFYGYTF.

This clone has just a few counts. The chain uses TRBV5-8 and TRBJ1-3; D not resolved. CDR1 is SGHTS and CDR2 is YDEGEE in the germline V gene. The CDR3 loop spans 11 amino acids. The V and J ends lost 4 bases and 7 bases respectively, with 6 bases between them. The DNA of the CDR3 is TGTGCCAGCAGCCCATTGAACACCATATATTTT. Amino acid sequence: CASSPLNTIYF.

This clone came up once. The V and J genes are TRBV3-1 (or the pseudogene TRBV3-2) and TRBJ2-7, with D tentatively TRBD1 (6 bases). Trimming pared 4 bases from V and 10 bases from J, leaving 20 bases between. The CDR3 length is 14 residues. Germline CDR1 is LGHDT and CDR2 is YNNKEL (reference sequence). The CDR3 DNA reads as TGTGCCAGCAGCCGATCCCTTATGGGCAGGGGTCAGTACTTC. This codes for CASSRSLMGRGQYF.

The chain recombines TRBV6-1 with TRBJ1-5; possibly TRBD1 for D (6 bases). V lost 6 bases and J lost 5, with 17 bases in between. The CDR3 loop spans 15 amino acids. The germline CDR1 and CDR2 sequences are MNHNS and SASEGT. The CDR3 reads CASSRPRDIHQPQHF. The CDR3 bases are TGTGCCAGCAGCCGCCCCCGGGACATCCATCAGCCCCAGCATTTT.

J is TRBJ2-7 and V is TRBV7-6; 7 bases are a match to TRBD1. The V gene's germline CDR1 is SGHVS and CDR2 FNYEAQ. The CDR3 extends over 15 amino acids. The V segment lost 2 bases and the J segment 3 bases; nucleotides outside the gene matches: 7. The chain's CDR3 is CASSLRDSENYEQYF. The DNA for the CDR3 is TGTGCCAGCAGCTTACGGGACAGCGAAAACTACGAGCAGTACTTC.

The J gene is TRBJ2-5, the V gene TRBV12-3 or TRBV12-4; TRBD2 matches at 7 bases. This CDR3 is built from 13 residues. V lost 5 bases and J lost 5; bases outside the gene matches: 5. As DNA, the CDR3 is TGTGCCAGCAGTCCCCCGCGGGGGGAGACCCAGTACTTC. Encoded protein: CASSPPRGETQYF.

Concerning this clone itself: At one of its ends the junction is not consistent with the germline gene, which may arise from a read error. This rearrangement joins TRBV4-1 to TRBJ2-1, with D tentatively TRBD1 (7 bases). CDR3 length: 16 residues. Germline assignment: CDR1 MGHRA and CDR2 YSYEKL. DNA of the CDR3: TGCGCCAGCAGGCAAGCGACTAGGGGGCGTGGGGATGAGCAGTTCTTC. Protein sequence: CASRQATRGRGDEQFF.

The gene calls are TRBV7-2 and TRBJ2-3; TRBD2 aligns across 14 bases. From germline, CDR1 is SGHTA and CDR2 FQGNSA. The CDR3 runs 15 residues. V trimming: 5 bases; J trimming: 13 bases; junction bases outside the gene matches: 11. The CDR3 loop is CASSTGGGLAGVKYF. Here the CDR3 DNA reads TGTGCCAGCAGCACGGGGGGGGGACTAGCGGGAGTTAAGTATTTT.

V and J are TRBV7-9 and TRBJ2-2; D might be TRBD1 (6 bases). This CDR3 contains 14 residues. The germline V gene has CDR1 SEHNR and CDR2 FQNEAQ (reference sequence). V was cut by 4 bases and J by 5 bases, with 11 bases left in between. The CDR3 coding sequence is TGTGCCAGCAGCTCACAGGGTTCGACCGGGGAGCTGTTTTTT. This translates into CASSSQGSTGELFF.

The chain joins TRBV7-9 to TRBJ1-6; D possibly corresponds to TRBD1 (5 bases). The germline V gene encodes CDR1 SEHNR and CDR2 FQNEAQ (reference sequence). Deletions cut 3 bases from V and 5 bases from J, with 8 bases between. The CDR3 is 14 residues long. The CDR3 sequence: CASSFRGDNSPLHF. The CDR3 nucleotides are TGTGCCAGCAGCTTCCGGGGGGATAATTCACCCCTCCACTTT.

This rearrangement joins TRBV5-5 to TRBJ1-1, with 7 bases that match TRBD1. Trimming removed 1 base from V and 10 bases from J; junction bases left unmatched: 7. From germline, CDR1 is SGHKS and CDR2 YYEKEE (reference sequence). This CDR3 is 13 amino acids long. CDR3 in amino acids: CASSLFTGDRAFF. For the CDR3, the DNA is TGTGCCAGCAGCTTGTTTACAGGGGATAGAGCTTTCTTT.

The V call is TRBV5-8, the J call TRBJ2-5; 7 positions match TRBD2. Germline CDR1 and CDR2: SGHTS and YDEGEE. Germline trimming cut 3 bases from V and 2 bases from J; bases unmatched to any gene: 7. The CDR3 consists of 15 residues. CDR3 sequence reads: CASSSWRGRQETQYF. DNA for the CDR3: TGTGCCAGCAGCTCCTGGCGGGGGAGACAAGAGACCCAGTACTTC.

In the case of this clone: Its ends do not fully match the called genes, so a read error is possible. The CDR3 DNA follows: TGTGCCTGGAGTGCCGGGGGACCCGAAAGACTGTTTTTT. It is translated as CAWSAGGPERLFF. The chain carries TRBV30 and TRBJ1-4; D might be TRBD1 (5 bases). This CDR3 spans 13 amino acids. CDR1 and CDR2 (germline): GTSNPN, SVGIG (reference sequence). Supplemented by reference TRBV30 and TRBJ1-4, the full variable domain reads SQTIHQWPATLVQPVGSPLSLECTVEGTSNPNLYWYRQAAGRGLQLLFYSVGIGQISSEVPQNLSASRPQDRQFILSSKKLLLSDSGFYLCAWSAGGPERLFFGSGTQLSVL.

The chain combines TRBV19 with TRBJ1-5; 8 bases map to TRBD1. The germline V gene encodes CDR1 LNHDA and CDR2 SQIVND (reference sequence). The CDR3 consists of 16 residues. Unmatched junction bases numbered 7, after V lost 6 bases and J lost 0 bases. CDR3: CASSRGTGDSNQPQHF. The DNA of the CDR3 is TGTGCCAGTAGCAGGGGGACAGGTGATAGCAATCAGCCCCAGCATTTT.

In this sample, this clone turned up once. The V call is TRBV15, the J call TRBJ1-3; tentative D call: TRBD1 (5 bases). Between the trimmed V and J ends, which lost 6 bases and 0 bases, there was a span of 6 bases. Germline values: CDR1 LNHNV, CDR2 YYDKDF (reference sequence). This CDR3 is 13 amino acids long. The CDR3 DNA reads TGTGCCACCAGGGGGCCCTCTGGAAACACCATATATTTT. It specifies CATRGPSGNTIYF.

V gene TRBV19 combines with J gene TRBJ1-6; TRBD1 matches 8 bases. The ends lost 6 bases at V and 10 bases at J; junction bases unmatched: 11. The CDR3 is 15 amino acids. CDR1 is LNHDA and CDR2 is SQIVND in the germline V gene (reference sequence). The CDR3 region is CASRDRTGSGSPLHF. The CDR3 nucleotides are TGTGCCAGTAGAGATAGGACAGGGAGTGGCTCACCCCTCCACTTT.

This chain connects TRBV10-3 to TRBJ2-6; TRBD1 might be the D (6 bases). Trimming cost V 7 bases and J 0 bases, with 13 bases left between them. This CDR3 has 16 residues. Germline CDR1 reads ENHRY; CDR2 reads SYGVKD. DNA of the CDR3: TGTGCCATCATGTGGACAGTCGGCTCTGGGGCCAACGTCCTGACTTTC. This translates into CAIMWTVGSGANVLTF.

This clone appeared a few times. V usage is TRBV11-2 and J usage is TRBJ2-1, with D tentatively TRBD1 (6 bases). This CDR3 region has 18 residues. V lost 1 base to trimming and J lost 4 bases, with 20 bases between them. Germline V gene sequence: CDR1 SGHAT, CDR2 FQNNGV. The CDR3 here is CASSLVYVGATIYNEQFF. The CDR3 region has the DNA TGTGCCAGCAGCTTAGTCTACGTGGGGGCCACAATATACAATGAGCAGTTCTTC.

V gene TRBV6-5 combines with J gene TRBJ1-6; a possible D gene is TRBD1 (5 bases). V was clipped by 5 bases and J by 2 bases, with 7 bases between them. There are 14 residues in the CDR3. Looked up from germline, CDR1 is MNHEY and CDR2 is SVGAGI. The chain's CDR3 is CASSQGTYNSPLHF. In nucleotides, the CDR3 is TGTGCCAGCAGTCAGGGTACCTATAATTCACCCCTCCACTTT.

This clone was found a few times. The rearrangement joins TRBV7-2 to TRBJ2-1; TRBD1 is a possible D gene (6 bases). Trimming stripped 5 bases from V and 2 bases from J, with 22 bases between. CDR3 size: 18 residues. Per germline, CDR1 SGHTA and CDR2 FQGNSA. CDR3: CASSPPPLTGPAYNEQFF. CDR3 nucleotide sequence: TGTGCCAGCAGCCCACCCCCTTTGACAGGCCCTGCCTACAATGAGCAGTTCTTC.

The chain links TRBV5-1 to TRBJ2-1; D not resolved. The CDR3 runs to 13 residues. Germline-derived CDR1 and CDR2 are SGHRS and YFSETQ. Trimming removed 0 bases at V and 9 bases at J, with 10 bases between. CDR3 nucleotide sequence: TGCGCCAGCAGCTTGGAGGCGGTTCTTGAGCAGTTCTTC. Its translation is CASSLEAVLEQFF. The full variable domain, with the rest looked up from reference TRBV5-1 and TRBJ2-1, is KAGVTQTPRYLIKTRGQQVTLSCSPISGHRSVSWYQQTPGQGLQFLFEYFSETQRNKGNFPGRFSGRQFSNSRSEMNVSTLELGDSALYLCASSLEAVLEQFFGPGTRLTVL.

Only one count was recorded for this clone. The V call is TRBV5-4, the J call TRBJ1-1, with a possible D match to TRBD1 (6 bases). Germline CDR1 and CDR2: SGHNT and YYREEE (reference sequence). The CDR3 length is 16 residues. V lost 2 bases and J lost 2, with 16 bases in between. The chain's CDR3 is CASSLGGGGGNTEAFF. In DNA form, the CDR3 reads TGTGCCAGCAGCTTAGGTGGGGGCGGAGGAAACACTGAAGCTTTCTTT.

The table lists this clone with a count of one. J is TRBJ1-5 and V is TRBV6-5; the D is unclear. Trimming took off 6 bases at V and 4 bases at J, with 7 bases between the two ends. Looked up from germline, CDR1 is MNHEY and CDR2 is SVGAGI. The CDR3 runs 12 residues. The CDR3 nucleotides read TGTGCCAGCAGCGGTTTTAATCAGCCCCAGCATTTT. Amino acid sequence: CASSGFNQPQHF.

CDR3 in amino acids: CASSQRWDTTATNEKLFF. CDR3 in DNA: TGTGCCAGCAGCCAACGATGGGACACAACAGCAACTAATGAAAAACTGTTTTTT. This chain links TRBV4-2 with TRBJ1-4; D might be TRBD1 (6 bases). CDR1 LGHNA and CDR2 YNFKEQ come from the germline V gene. This CDR3 is 18 amino acids long. The V gene lost 2 bases and the J gene lost 0 bases, with 16 bases spanning the gap.

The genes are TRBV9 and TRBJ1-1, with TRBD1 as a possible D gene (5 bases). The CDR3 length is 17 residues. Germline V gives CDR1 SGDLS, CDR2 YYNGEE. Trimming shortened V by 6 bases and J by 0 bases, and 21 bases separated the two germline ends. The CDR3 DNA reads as TGTGCCAGCACCAAATCCCACCCCCAGGGCATGAACACTGAAGCTTTCTTT. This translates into CASTKSHPQGMNTEAFF. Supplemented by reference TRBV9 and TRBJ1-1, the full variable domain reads DSGVTQTPKHLITATGQRVTLRCSPRSGDLSVYWYQQSLDQGLQFLIQYYNGEERAKGNILERFSAQQFPDLHSELNLSSLELGDSALYFCASTKSHPQGMNTEAFFGQGTRLTVV.